A few counts support the clone carrying this T cell receptor beta chain. What it binds is unknown. TCRdb reprocessed the RT-PCR reads with MiXCR, giving one entry per CDR3 protein. This table has some 570,000 distinct CDR3 sequences, about 11% appearing once. This entry belongs to a study of response to subunit inactivated influenza vaccine. Study-wide findings and caveats: Each seasonal flu vaccination may recruit only limited new T cells, authors suggested.

The same data also went into a second study, on T cells expressing NK-cell markers. From that second work: UMIs were included in TCR beta cDNA generated by 5'RACE template switching. The sorts in several experiments were restricted to alpha-beta TCR T cells by an anti-gamma-delta TCR antibody. CD8+ T cells in over 5 donors included dominant NKG2C+ clonotypes at roughly 1.0-7.5%. Expanded clones of NKG2C+ T cells had an unclear HCMV specificity.

The clonotype originates from a man aged 45-65 years who received an inactivated influenza vaccine. Sequencing was performed on PBMCs from blood, taken on the day of vaccination.

CDR3 protein: CSAKGGGAAETQYF. For the CDR3, the DNA is TGCAGTGCTAAAGGCGGGGGGGCCGCAGAGACCCAGTACTTC. V usage is TRBV20-1 and J usage is TRBJ2-5; TRBD2 matches at 9 bases. V lost 4 bases, J lost 4 bases, and 7 bases stayed unmatched. From germline, CDR1 is DFQATT and CDR2 SNEGSKA (reference sequence). CDR3 length equals 14 residues.